These 15 T cell receptor beta chains came from one sample sequenced in a study of Ad26.COV2.S vaccination and SARS-CoV-2 variants. Treatment denoted: 19 received Ad26.COV2.S at low or high dose, single or two shots; roughly 5 received placebo; per-sample allocation not given. Specimen acquisition occurred on day 63 following the initial vaccine or placebo injection. The assay was immunoSEQ multiplex PCR, and TCRdb's table has in-frame clones only and misses some. The table lists about 440,000 clones, about nine tenths of them singletons. Source: peripheral blood, taken in a trial of Ad26.COV2.S vaccine versus placebo. The receptors stem from a person between 18 and 60 years old who received the Ad26.COV2.S COVID-19 vaccine or a placebo.

The chain combines TRBV7-2 with TRBJ2-7; TRBD2 agrees at 13 bases. The V gene end was trimmed by 5 bases and the J gene end by 7 bases; junction bases not matched to a gene: 11. CDR1 is SGHTA, CDR2 FQGNSA, per germline. The CDR3 loop spans 16 amino acids. The CDR3 sequence: CASSTTSGRGLGEQYF. The CDR3 coding sequence is TGTGCCAGCAGCACCACTAGCGGGAGGGGTCTTGGTGAGCAGTACTTC. The full variable domain, its missing parts supplied by reference TRBV7-2 and TRBJ2-7, is GAGVSQSPSNKVTEKGKDVELRCDPISGHTALYWYRQSLGQGLEFLIYFQGNSAPDKSGLPSDRFSAERTGGSVSTLTIQRTQQEDSAVYLCASSTTSGRGLGEQYFGPGTRLTVT.

The chain couples TRBV10-3 to TRBJ2-3; D remains unclear. This CDR3 comprises 14 residues. V lost 3 bases and J lost 3, with 10 bases in between. CDR1 is ENHRY, CDR2 SYGVKD, per germline. CDR3 nucleotide sequence: TGTGCCATCAGTGAAGGGCAGACAACAGATACGCAGTATTTT. Translating it yields CAISEGQTTDTQYF.

CDR3 residues: CASSLVGGSGANVLTF. The CDR3 nucleotides are TGTGCCAGCAGCCTAGTTGGGGGCAGCGGGGCCAACGTCCTGACTTTC. The chain has TRBV7-9 and TRBJ2-6; D is possibly TRBD1 (6 bases). The germline V gene encodes CDR1 SEHNR and CDR2 FQNEAQ (reference sequence). V was shortened by 5 bases and J by 4 bases, with 15 bases between the two germline ends. CDR3 size: 16 residues.

The chain has TRBV27 and TRBJ2-4; D is uncertain. The CDR3 has 12 residues. V dropped 4 bases and J dropped 6 bases, with 7 bases sitting between them. Germline CDR1 and CDR2: MNHEY and SMNVEV (reference sequence). For the CDR3, the DNA is TGTGCCAGCAGTTCTGGTGGAAACATTCAGTACTTC. This gives the protein CASSSGGNIQYF.

The chain couples TRBV24-1 to TRBJ2-1; 9 bases map to TRBD2. Germline V gene data show CDR1 as KGHDR and CDR2 as SFDVKD. Unmatched junction bases numbered 7, after V lost 3 bases and J lost 5 bases. The CDR3 has 16 residues. The CDR3: CATSDPAGGLNNEQFF. The CDR3 nucleotides are TGTGCCACCAGTGATCCGGCGGGAGGGTTAAACAATGAGCAGTTCTTC.

The V call is TRBV11-2, the J call TRBJ1-6; TRBD1 matches at 8 bases. Germline values: CDR1 SGHAT, CDR2 FQNNGV. CDR3 size: 16 residues. With 1 base clipped from V and 7 bases from J, the junction kept 6 bases outside the gene matches. The CDR3 reads CASSLGGQGANSPLHF. CDR3 DNA: TGTGCCAGCAGCTTAGGGGGCCAGGGGGCCAATTCACCCCTCCACTTT. The complete variable domain, with remaining parts taken from reference TRBV11-2 and TRBJ1-6, reads EAGVAQSPRYKIIEKRQSVAFWCNPISGHATLYWYQQILGQGPKLLIQFQNNGVVDDSQLPKDRFSAERLKGVDSTLKIQPAKLEDSAVYLCASSLGGQGANSPLHFGNGTRLTVT.

Here the CDR3 DNA reads TGTGCCAGTAGTCCCGACCACAGGGCGAGGGCTAACTATGGCTACACCTTC. Encoded protein: CASSPDHRARANYGYTF. The V call is TRBV19, the J call TRBJ1-2; a weak D match, TRBD1 (6 bases). V shed 5 bases and J shed 0 bases, with 19 bases lying between them. Germline V lookup: CDR1 LNHDA, CDR2 SQIVND (reference sequence). The CDR3 is 17 amino acids.

V usage is TRBV11-2 and J usage is TRBJ2-5; no reliable D call. Trimming left V 2 bases short and J 2 bases short, with 9 bases between. The CDR3 spans 14 residues. Germline-derived CDR1 and CDR2 are SGHAT and FQNNGV. This CDR3 reads CASSLYGRQETQYF. CDR3 coding DNA: TGTGCCAGCAGCTTATATGGCAGACAAGAGACCCAGTACTTC.

The chain recombines TRBV30 with TRBJ2-4; possibly TRBD1 for D (5 bases). V was shortened by 3 bases and J by 8 bases, with 17 bases between the two germline ends. The germline V gene encodes CDR1 GTSNPN and CDR2 SVGIG (reference sequence). CDR3 size: 14 residues. CDR3 nucleotide sequence: TGTGCCTGGAGGGACATGGGTCGGGTAGACATTCAGTACTTC. Translation gives CAWRDMGRVDIQYF.

V gene TRBV18 combines with J gene TRBJ1-5; D might be TRBD1 (5 bases). Trimming took 3 bases from V and 3 from J, leaving 9 bases between them. Germline V lookup: CDR1 KGHSH, CDR2 LQKENI. The CDR3 length is 14 residues. In DNA form, the CDR3 reads TGTGCCAGCTCACCTGGGACGCTCAATCAGCCCCAGCATTTT. It specifies CASSPGTLNQPQHF.

In DNA, the CDR3 is TGTGCCAGCAGCAAGACAACACAGGGGAAATTCCATAGCAATCAGCCCCAGCATTTT. This gives the protein CASSKTTQGKFHSNQPQHF. V usage is TRBV21-1 and J usage is TRBJ1-5; the table assigns TRBD1, which was not confirmed against the DNA. TRBV21-1 is given as a pseudogene. The CDR3 covers 19 residues.

The V call is TRBV9, the J call TRBJ2-3; 7 positions agree with TRBD1. Germline CDR1 reads SGDLS; CDR2 reads YYNGEE. There are 13 residues in the CDR3. Trimming cost V 3 bases and J 4 bases; bases outside gene matches: 2. The CDR3 coding sequence is TGTGCCAGCAGCGATACAGGGGCAGATACGCAGTATTTT. This codes for CASSDTGADTQYF.

The chain has TRBV7-9 and TRBJ1-2; 7 bases match TRBD1. Losses at the gene ends were 5 bases for V and 3 bases for J; bases not matched to a gene: 9. In germline, CDR1 is SEHNR, CDR2 FQNEAQ (reference sequence). The CDR3 contains 15 residues. In DNA form, the CDR3 reads TGTGCCAGCAGCCGATCCGGGACAGACTACTATGGCTACACCTTC. This translates into CASSRSGTDYYGYTF.

The chain combines TRBV18 with TRBJ1-5; 7 nucleotides align to TRBD1. The CDR3 is 15 amino acids. Germline V gene sequence: CDR1 KGHSH, CDR2 LQKENI. The J segment lost 1 base and the V segment lost 4 bases, leaving 4 bases of the junction unmatched. DNA of the CDR3: TGTGCCAGCTCACTCAGGACAGGAAGCAATCAGCCCCAGCATTTT. It is translated as CASSLRTGSNQPQHF.

V gene TRBV6-5 combines with J gene TRBJ2-5; D remains ambiguous. Germline values: CDR1 MNHEY, CDR2 SVGAGI. The CDR3 covers 11 residues. Deletions cut 5 bases from V and 3 bases from J, with 4 bases between. The CDR3 DNA sequence: TGTGCCAGCAGTACCAAAGAGACCCAGTACTTC. As protein: CASSTKETQYF.